A selection of T cell receptor beta chains follows, all from one sample in a study of CD8 T cells in ankylosing spondylitis. TCRdb used MiXCR to reprocess the 5' RACE reads, holding one entry per CDR3 protein. The sample lists some 38,000 distinct CDR3 sequences, around a tenth seen once, with about a sixth in the top ten. Sample: blood, either unsorted or a sorted T cell fraction (not recorded which). Receptors originate from a male donor with ankylosing spondylitis or in good health (not recorded which). CDR3s include the opening cysteine and the closing phenylalanine or tryptophan.

CDR3 protein: CACSPPGRPGLPSTDTQYF; J gene: TRBJ2-3; V gene: TRBV2
CDR3 protein: CASSQDPGTANQPQHF; J gene: TRBJ1-5; V gene: TRBV4-1
CDR3 protein: CASNQERGAETQYF; J gene: TRBJ2-5; V gene: TRBV4-1
CDR3 protein: CSARDLAGGGYEQYF; J gene: TRBJ2-7; V gene: TRBV20-1
CDR3 protein: CASSFGTGRETQYF; J gene: TRBJ2-5; V gene: TRBV7-8
CDR3 protein: CASSPRQLQETQYF; J gene: TRBJ2-5; V gene: TRBV4-1
CDR3 protein: CASSVGTGASYEQYF; J gene: TRBJ2-7; V gene: TRBV5-4
CDR3 protein: CAISESYSNNEQFF; J gene: TRBJ2-1; V gene: TRBV10-3
CDR3 protein: CSASLRGQETQYF; J gene: TRBJ2-5; V gene: TRBV20-1
CDR3 protein: CASSLDRATDTQYF; J gene: TRBJ2-3; V gene: TRBV27
CDR3 protein: CCAREPARARSYNEQFF; J gene: TRBJ2-1; V gene: TRBV20-1
CDR3 protein: CASRPQGAGNTIYF; J gene: TRBJ1-3; V gene: TRBV7-9
CDR3 protein: CASSSTGERSPLHF; J gene: TRBJ1-6; V gene: TRBV12-3/TRBV12-4
CDR3 protein: CSASIGTVYEQYF; J gene: TRBJ2-7; V gene: TRBV20-1
CDR3 protein: CASSLGALSSGNTIYF; J gene: TRBJ1-3; V gene: TRBV7-9
CDR3 protein: CSATSPSTGSYEQYF; J gene: TRBJ2-7; V gene: TRBV20-1
CDR3 protein: CASSLESGIYGGWDYEQYF; J gene: TRBJ2-7; V gene: TRBV5-1
CDR3 protein: CASSQSGGNTIYF; J gene: TRBJ1-3; V gene: TRBV3-1
CDR3 protein: CASEPGLAGAYEQFF; J gene: TRBJ2-1; V gene: TRBV12-5
CDR3 protein: CASSLLGMNTEAFF; J gene: TRBJ1-1; V gene: TRBV7-2
CDR3 protein: CASSQRQGPNEQFF; J gene: TRBJ2-1; V gene: TRBV4-2
CDR3 protein: CSAMSPGVNTEAFF; J gene: TRBJ1-1; V gene: TRBV20-1
CDR3 protein: CASSLPSGRANEQFF; J gene: TRBJ2-1; V gene: TRBV7-8
CDR3 protein: CASSLTGNEQYF; J gene: TRBJ2-7; V gene: TRBV7-8
CDR3 protein: CAWSSPPRRVNEQFF; J gene: TRBJ2-1; V gene: TRBV30
CDR3 protein: CASSLTGTSTDTQYF; J gene: TRBJ2-3; V gene: TRBV11-2
CDR3 protein: CASSQGDSYEQYF; J gene: TRBJ2-7; V gene: TRBV3-1
CDR3 protein: CASGLGGPKKTQYF; J gene: TRBJ2-5; V gene: TRBV14